The rows below give T cell receptor beta chains drawn from one sample of a study of shared clonotypes between healthy human individuals. The repertoire was sequenced with immunoSEQ multiplex PCR; TCRdb's copy has only in-frame clones and lacks some. The table lists roughly 1 million clones, about 75% of them singletons, with over 1.3% in the top ten. Sequenced material: memory CD4+ T cells sorted from blood. Every receptor here comes from a man aged 18 to 35 in good health. CDR3s include the opening cysteine and the closing phenylalanine or tryptophan. Fields, in order: J gene, CDR3 length, V gene, clone size, D gene, CDR3 DNA, CDR3 protein. D genes are given only for firm matches. Some rows have no size entry. The others give once, few or many, or a class for an expanded clone.

>TRBJ2-5|15|TRBV5-1|.|TRBD1
TGCGCCAGCAGCGTCGCACCGGGACAGAAAGAGACCCAGTACTTC
CASSVAPGQKETQYF
>TRBJ2-1|12|TRBV30|few|.
TGTGCCGTGAGTGGGGGCTACAATGAGCAGTTCTTC
CAVSGGYNEQFF
>TRBJ1-3|15|TRBV2|.|.
TGTGCCAGCGCTGCGGCGGGGACCTCTGGAAACACCATATATTTT
CASAAAGTSGNTIYF
>TRBJ2-5|13|TRBV5-4|.|.
TGTGCCAGCAGCTTGGATGGGGGGGAGACCCAGTACTTC
CASSLDGGETQYF
>TRBJ2-1|16|TRBV4-3|.|.
TGCGCCAGCAGCCAAGAAATCGGAGCGTACTACAATGAGCAGTTCTTC
CASSQEIGAYYNEQFF
>TRBJ2-2|18|TRBV5-6|.|TRBD1
TGTGCCAGCAACCGGCGGGACAGGGGGAAGGCGTCGGCCGGGGAGCTGTTTTTT
CASNRRDRGKASAGELFF
>TRBJ2-5|16|TRBV18|.|.
TGTGCCAGCTCACCACTTTCAGGACAGATTAAAGAGACCCAGTACTTC
CASSPLSGQIKETQYF
>TRBJ2-2|12|TRBV6-1|.|.
TGTGCCAGCGGTCCGGGGCGGAGGGAGCTGTTTTTT
CASGPGRRELFF
>TRBJ1-1|13|TRBV5-1|.|.
TGCGCCAGCACCCTACAGGGGAACACTGAAGCTTTCTTT
CASTLQGNTEAFF
>TRBJ2-3|14|TRBV5-4|many|.
TGTGCCAGCAGGGTCGCGGCTAGCCTCGATACGCAGTATTTT
CASRVAASLDTQYF
>TRBJ1-5|13|TRBV6-1|.|.
TGTGCCAGCAGTGAAGAAGAGGATCAGCCCCAGCATTTT
CASSEEEDQPQHF
>TRBJ2-7|16|TRBV7-8|.|TRBD1
TGTGCCAGCAGCTTATATCCAGGGGGCGCCTCCTACGAGCAGTACTTC
CASSLYPGGASYEQYF
>TRBJ2-7|12|TRBV27|.|.
TGTGCCAGCAGCAAGACTAGTGCTGTGCAGTACTTC
CASSKTSAVQYF
>TRBJ1-6|14|TRBV7-9|.|TRBD1
TGTGCCAGCAGCCCCGGGGACAGGGGACCACCCCTCCACTTT
CASSPGDRGPPLHF
>TRBJ2-1|15|TRBV6-5|.|TRBD2
TGTGCCAGCAGCAACCCCTGGACTAGTGGAGATGAGCAGTTCTTC
CASSNPWTSGDEQFF
>TRBJ2-1|15|TRBV7-8|.|.
TGTGCCAGCAGCTTAGCTGGCCCCCTTTACAATGAGCAGTTCTTC
CASSLAGPLYNEQFF
>TRBJ1-4|16|TRBV6-1|many|TRBD1
TGTGCCAGCAGTGAAAGGAGGGGGCTCTCGAATGAAAAACTGTTTTTT
CASSERRGLSNEKLFF
>TRBJ1-6|14|TRBV19|.|.
TGTGCCAGTAAGGTTGGCAGGATCGATTCACCCCTCCACTTT
CASKVGRIDSPLHF
>TRBJ2-2|13|TRBV7-3|.|.
TGTGCCAGCAGTTCACGACAAGGCGGGGAGCTGTTTTTT
CASSSRQGGELFF
>TRBJ1-1|15|TRBV28|.|TRBD1
TGTGCCAGCAGTTCCTTCGACAGGGGGCTATCCCCCGCTTTCTTT
CASSSFDRGLSPAFF
>TRBJ2-1|15|TRBV18|.|.
TGTGCCAGCTCACCCCTAGGAGCAGGGACAAATGAGCAGTTCTTC
CASSPLGAGTNEQFF
>TRBJ1-2|11|TRBV28|.|TRBD1
TGTGCCAGCCAGGGGGCTGAGGGCTACACCTTC
CASQGAEGYTF
>TRBJ1-6|13|TRBV19|.|.
TGTGCCAGTACCGGGATATATAATTCTCCCCTCCACTTT
CASTGIYNSPLHF